This T cell receptor (beta chain) came from a study of T cells in Graves' hyperthyroidism and ophthalmopathy. Turning to the study itself: Peripheral blood sampling occurred at initial diagnosis, before any treatment.

Regions amplified from RNA transcripts were the TCR beta CDR3 regions. When the TCR CDR3 underwent first-round RT-PCR, the HTBI primer set was used. TCRdb re-called the multiplex PCR reads through MiXCR, storing one row per CDR3 protein. The sample includes approximately 300,000 distinct CDR3 sequences, 17% seen only once; the top ten take 55% to 60%. Thyroid ultrasound, orbital computed tomography, clinical symptoms, and serum thyroxine and TRAb underpinned diagnoses. Broader study findings: Most thyroid-expanded clonotypes above 0.001 were also found in blood.

The germline CDR1 and CDR2 sequences are KGHSH and LQKENI. The V end lost 2 bases, the J end lost 5 bases, and 9 bases lay between the germline ends. The CDR3 sequence is 13 residues long. This clonotype showed up just a few times. Its antigen remains unidentified. The receptor was derived from a woman aged 55-70 years with Graves' ophthalmopathy. The chain recombines TRBV18 with TRBJ1-1, with D unclear. The source material was blood. CDR3 residues: CASSPERRTEAFF. DNA of the CDR3: TGTGCCAGCTCACCAGAGCGGCGTACTGAAGCTTTCTTT.